Detailed here is one T cell receptor beta chain. Its antigen is unidentified. These data belong to a study of T cell responses to AZD1222 COVID-19 vaccine. The CDR3 consists of 16 residues. Germline values: CDR1 LNHDA, CDR2 SQIVND (reference sequence). V dropped 4 bases and J dropped 5 bases, with 20 bases sitting between them. The study, taken as a whole, reports: Repertoires were obtained only post-peak T cell response. Nearly half of the spike-specific TCRs reportedly recognize variant regions that carry no mutations. Baseline seropositivity occurred in only a handful of AZD1222 recipients. There were mostly white British donors and more females than males, and clonal diversity was possibly underestimated.

The repertoire was sequenced with immunoSEQ multiplex PCR; TCRdb's copy has only in-frame clones and lacks some. The table records more than 150,000 clones, about 90% of them present only once. This receptor was taken from an adult in good health. J is TRBJ1-1 and V is TRBV19; D is unresolved. Sequenced material: peripheral blood, taken on day 0 of AZD1222 vaccination. The CDR3: CASSTPQQSVETEAFF. As DNA, the CDR3 is TGTGCCAGTAGTACCCCCCAACAGTCCGTGGAGACTGAAGCTTTCTTT.